These 17 T cell receptor beta chains came from one sample sequenced in a study of early T cells in non-severe SARS-CoV-2 infection. TCRdb ran MiXCR on the 5' RACE reads and lists one entry per CDR3 protein. The table includes around 19,000 distinct CDR3 sequences, about 4.5% detected once. Sequencing used whole blood. The receptors originated from an adult who was a healthcare worker with PCR-confirmed SARS-CoV-2 infection or an uninfected control (not recorded which).

This clonotype showed up many times. This chain links TRBV3-1 with TRBJ1-2; 10 nucleotides align to TRBD1. The CDR3 has 13 amino acids. Per the germline V gene, CDR1 is LGHDT and CDR2 is YNNKEL (reference sequence). The trim removed 6 bases at V and 4 bases at J, leaving 2 bases unmatched. CDR3 residues: CASRGQGSYGYTF. The CDR3 DNA reads as TGTGCCAGCAGGGGACAGGGGTCCTATGGCTACACCTTC.

The table lists this clonotype with many counts. This chain connects TRBV12-3 or TRBV12-4 to TRBJ2-1, with D perhaps TRBD1 (6 bases). V was clipped by 4 bases and J by 4 bases, with 11 bases between them. CDR3 length equals 14 residues. The CDR3 is CASSSRTDYNEQFF. The CDR3 DNA is TGTGCCAGCAGTTCCAGGACAGATTACAATGAGCAGTTCTTC.

This clonotype occurred many times. The chain links TRBV5-1 to TRBJ2-1; 12 nucleotides agree with TRBD2. The CDR3 runs 19 residues. Trimming cost V 4 bases and J 8 bases; bases outside gene matches: 19. The germline V gene encodes CDR1 SGHRS and CDR2 YFSETQ. CDR3 in amino acids: CASSILPPSLAGGSDEQFF. Written as DNA, the CDR3 is TGCGCCAGCAGCATCCTCCCCCCCTCTCTAGCGGGAGGGAGCGATGAGCAGTTCTTC.

This clonotype was counted only a few times. The chain has TRBV6-5 and TRBJ2-7, with 8 bases aligning to TRBD1. The V gene's germline CDR1 is MNHEY and CDR2 SVGAGI. The V gene end was trimmed by 6 bases and the J gene end by 3 bases; junction bases not matched to a gene: 10. This CDR3 is built from 15 residues. DNA for the CDR3: TGTGCCAGCAGCCCCGGGACAGGAAAAAACTACGAGCAGTACTTC. Translation gives CASSPGTGKNYEQYF.

A few counts support this clonotype. The chain combines TRBV29-1 with TRBJ1-3; the D is unclear. Trimming took off 6 bases at V and 1 base at J, with 10 bases between the two ends. The germline CDR1 and CDR2 sequences are SQVTM and ANQGSEA. The CDR3 contains 13 residues. The CDR3 region is CSVTTVSGNTIYF. CDR3 in DNA: TGCAGCGTAACGACCGTGTCTGGAAACACCATATATTTT.

This clonotype has only a few counts. The chain carries TRBV4-3 and TRBJ1-2, with no clear D. From germline, CDR1 is LGHNA and CDR2 YSLEER. Trimming pared 0 bases from V and 4 bases from J, leaving 12 bases between. This CDR3 contains 15 residues. The CDR3 sequence: CASSQEPDGSYGYTF. CDR3 coding DNA: TGCGCCAGCAGCCAAGAGCCGGACGGGAGCTATGGCTACACCTTC.

This clonotype was seen many times. The rearrangement links TRBV18 to TRBJ1-1, with D possibly being TRBD1 (5 bases). The germline gives CDR1 KGHSH, CDR2 LQKENI. V was cut by 0 bases and J by 0 bases, with 11 bases left in between. The CDR3 spans 16 residues. CDR3 nucleotides: TGTGCCAGCTCACCACCCGGGGGAGTAATGAACACTGAAGCTTTCTTT. Its translation: CASSPPGGVMNTEAFF.

This clonotype was observed at least ten times. This chain links TRBV28 with TRBJ2-1; D possibly corresponds to TRBD1 (6 bases). With 8 bases removed from V and 7 bases from J, the gap between germline ends came to 9 bases. The CDR3 has 11 residues. CDR1 is MDHEN and CDR2 is SYDVKM in the germline V gene. The CDR3 nucleotides are TGTGCCAGCCTCACAGGGAATGAGCAGTTCTTC. This translates into CASLTGNEQFF.

This rearrangement joins TRBV19 to TRBJ2-7; D tentatively reads TRBD1 or TRBD2 (5 bases each). Between the trimmed V and J ends, which lost 7 bases and 6 bases, there was a span of 19 bases. CDR1 is LNHDA and CDR2 is SQIVND in the germline V gene (reference sequence). The CDR3 is made up of 14 amino acids. CDR3 sequence (DNA): TGTGCCAGTAAACCGGGACCAGAGGCCAGCGAGCAGTACTTC. Its translation is CASKPGPEASEQYF.

This clonotype was observed many times. The V gene is TRBV28, the J gene TRBJ2-7, with D hard to call. The CDR3 covers 11 residues. Germline CDR1 reads MDHEN; CDR2 reads SYDVKM. V dropped 3 bases and J dropped 4 bases, with 4 bases sitting between them. As DNA, the CDR3 is TGTGCCAGCAGTTTCGGGTACGAGCAGTACTTC. Residues: CASSFGYEQYF.

This clonotype has ten or more counts. The chain carries TRBV6-5 and TRBJ1-3; D gene ambiguous. The CDR3 has 15 amino acids. V was shortened by 5 bases and J by 4 bases, with 15 bases between the two germline ends. CDR1 is MNHEY, CDR2 SVGAGI, per germline. The CDR3 protein is CASSPSRSGGNTIYF. The CDR3 DNA reads TGTGCCAGCAGTCCGTCCCGATCGGGAGGAAACACCATATATTTT.

This clonotype was recorded many times. This chain uses TRBV4-1 with TRBJ1-1; D might be TRBD1 (5 bases). The V end lost 1 base, the J end lost 2 bases, and 17 bases lay between the germline ends. The CDR3 totals 17 residues. Germline loops: CDR1 MGHRA, CDR2 YSYEKL. CDR3 region: CASSQAPMGGRNTEAFF. CDR3 sequence (DNA): TGCGCCAGCAGCCAAGCCCCGATGGGGGGTAGAAACACTGAAGCTTTCTTT.

In this sample, this clonotype turned up many times. The chain joins TRBV5-1 to TRBJ2-5, with D unresolved. The CDR3 is 15 residues long. Per the germline V gene, CDR1 is SGHRS and CDR2 is YFSETQ. V gave up 0 bases and J gave up 1 base, with 10 bases separating them. The CDR3 region is CASSLGTGSQETQYF. Written as DNA, the CDR3 is TGCGCCAGCAGCTTGGGAACGGGTAGCCAAGAGACCCAGTACTTC.

This clonotype is medium-sized within its sample. J is TRBJ1-1 and V is TRBV29-1; D may be TRBD1 (6 bases). CDR1 and CDR2 (germline): SQVTM, ANQGSEA. CDR3 length equals 14 residues. Trimming removed 6 bases from V and 2 bases from J, with 16 bases in between. In DNA form, the CDR3 reads TGCAGCGTCGCAACAGGGAGAGGTAACACTGAAGCTTTCTTT. Protein product: CSVATGRGNTEAFF.

Ten or more counts support this clonotype. V is TRBV5-1 and J is TRBJ2-5; D is unclear. This CDR3 comprises 14 residues. The germline gives CDR1 SGHRS, CDR2 YFSETQ. V was pared by 0 bases and J by 5 bases, with 11 bases between. CDR3 loop: CASSLAVPQETQYF. The DNA for the CDR3 is TGCGCCAGCAGCTTGGCAGTCCCGCAGGAGACCCAGTACTTC.

By share of the sample, this clonotype is medium-sized. The V call is TRBV11-2, the J call TRBJ2-1, with D uncertain. The CDR3 consists of 14 residues. The V end lost 5 bases, the J end lost 3 bases, and 11 bases lay between the germline ends. Germline V gives CDR1 SGHAT, CDR2 FQNNGV. CDR3 residues: CASSRPTGYNEQFF. The CDR3 DNA follows: TGTGCCAGCAGCCGCCCGACTGGCTACAATGAGCAGTTCTTC. The variable domain in full, with the rest retrieved from reference TRBV11-2 and TRBJ2-1, is EAGVAQSPRYKIIEKRQSVAFWCNPISGHATLYWYQQILGQGPKLLIQFQNNGVVDDSQLPKDRFSAERLKGVDSTLKIQPAKLEDSAVYLCASSRPTGYNEQFFGPGTRLTVL.

This clonotype has at least ten counts. This rearrangement joins TRBV20-1 to TRBJ2-3, with a weak D call TRBD2 (6 bases). CDR1 is DFQATT, CDR2 SNEGSKA, per germline (reference sequence). Trimming removed 1 base at V and 8 bases at J, with 13 bases between. The length of the CDR3 is 13 residues. Written as DNA, the CDR3 is TGCAGTGCTAGAGCGGGGGAGTCGGGTACGCAGTATTTT. It specifies CSARAGESGTQYF.